This paragraph covers one T cell receptor beta chain sequence. The antigen remains undetermined. The sample originates from a study of T cell repertoires in cytomegalovirus infection. Study background: Public TCR beta signatures indicated both CMV infection and matching HLA type. Study-level findings and limits: The cumulative frequency of public TCR beta families identified carriers of CMV plus the relevant HLA. Predominance within the ex vivo response was attributable to HLA-C-restricted CMV-specific TCR beta clonotypes.

MiXCR, run by TCRdb on the reads, gives a single entry per CDR3 protein. The table lists nearly 650,000 distinct CDR3 sequences, roughly 26% of them singletons. The sequencing input was CD8+ T cells from PBMCs. The TCR originated in a human donor in good health (CMV status not recorded). Some clones in this sample may be carry-over from other donors' samples.

The DNA of the CDR3 is TGCAGTGCAAATCCGGGACTAAGCAATGAGCAGTTCTTC. Its protein product is CSANPGLSNEQFF. V usage is TRBV20-1 and J usage is TRBJ2-1, with 7 bases fitting TRBD2. Trimming removed 6 bases from V and 6 bases from J; junction bases left unmatched: 8. This CDR3 has 13 residues. Germline CDR1 reads DFQATT; CDR2 reads SNEGSKA (reference sequence).